A single sample is the source of the 26 T cell receptor beta chains below, sequenced in a study of early T cells in non-severe SARS-CoV-2 infection (dated by TCRdb to the early 2020s). Receptors were amplified or captured by 5' RACE. Sequencer: NextSeq 500. TCRdb trimmed public reads at Q25 via fastp, called clones via MiXCR and kept in-frame beta chains. For every CDR3 protein sequence, its rows merge into one entry that carries the most common genes and DNA. Across this sample there are under 45,000 distinct CDR3 sequences, with about a tenth seen only once. 9.7% of the sample is in the top ten clones. Sample: whole blood. Source of these receptors: an adult who was a healthcare worker with PCR-confirmed SARS-CoV-2 infection or an uninfected control (not recorded which).

The chain combines TRBV29-1 with TRBJ2-1; D not certain. The germline V and J ends were trimmed by 5 bases and 4 bases, with 12 bases remaining between them. Per germline, CDR1 SQVTM and CDR2 ANQGSEA. The CDR3 spans 13 residues. CDR3 region: CSVLIKAYNEQFF. DNA of the CDR3: TGCAGCGTTCTCATAAAAGCATACAATGAGCAGTTCTTC.

The CDR3 reads CASSKNSRRNEKLFF. DNA for the CDR3: TGTGCCAGCAGCAAGAACAGCCGGAGGAATGAAAAACTGTTTTTT. The V and J genes are TRBV21-1 and TRBJ1-4. TRBV21-1 is shown as a pseudogene. The CDR3 spans 15 residues.

This clonotype was seen a few times. The rearrangement uses TRBV2 and TRBJ2-2; TRBD2 is a possible D gene (6 bases). This CDR3 contains 14 residues. CDR1 is SNHLY and CDR2 is FYNNEI in the germline V gene. V lost 6 bases to trimming and J lost 3 bases, with 11 bases between them. The CDR3 DNA reads as TGTGCCAGCAGCGGGGACTTGTACACCGGGGAGCTGTTTTTT. Its protein is CASSGDLYTGELFF.

Only a few counts were recorded for this clonotype. The rearrangement joins TRBV7-3 to TRBJ2-7; D might be TRBD1 (5 bases). Deletions cut 5 bases from V and 9 bases from J, with 20 bases between. Germline V lookup: CDR1 SGHTA, CDR2 FQGTGA. The CDR3 has 14 residues. The CDR3 loop reads CASSPSAGIGSQYF. CDR3 in DNA: TGTGCCAGCAGCCCCTCGGCAGGGATCGGGTCGCAGTACTTC.

The genes are TRBV11-2 and TRBJ2-5; TRBD1 agrees at 7 bases. Germline V gene sequence: CDR1 SGHAT, CDR2 FQNNGV. V was pared by 1 base and J by 1 base, with 6 bases of the junction left unmatched. The CDR3 spans 16 residues. Written as DNA, the CDR3 is TGTGCCAGCAGCTTAGGAGCGAGGGGGCTCCAAGAGACCCAGTACTTC. Translated, it gives CASSLGARGLQETQYF.

The chain uses TRBV7-2 and TRBJ1-1; maybe TRBD1 (6 bases). V lost 5 bases to trimming and J lost 4 bases, with 14 bases between them. The CDR3 spans 14 residues. Germline V gene lookup returns CDR1 SGHTA and CDR2 FQGNSA. CDR3 sequence: CASSPQGRRTEAFF. The CDR3 nucleotides read TGTGCCAGCAGCCCACAGGGCAGGCGCACTGAAGCTTTCTTT.

In regard to this clonotype: This may come from a read error, since a much larger clone is one base off. The rearrangement joins TRBV21-1 to TRBJ2-3; no check of the table's D call, TRBD1, against the DNA was made. TRBV21-1 counts as a pseudogene. CDR3 length equals 13 residues. DNA of the CDR3: TGTGCCAGCCAATTTCGTACCGGGGATACGCAGTATTTT. This encodes CASQFRTGDTQYF.

This clonotype was counted a few times. The chain uses TRBV27 and TRBJ1-2; TRBD1 is a possible D gene (5 bases). CDR1 MNHEY and CDR2 SMNVEV come from the germline V gene (reference sequence). V dropped 5 bases and J dropped 8 bases, with 30 bases sitting between them. This CDR3 is 18 amino acids long. As DNA, the CDR3 is TGTGCCAGCAGTCCCCAACAAGGGAGGGGCCGGCATGGGAAGGGCTACACCTTC. Its protein is CASSPQQGRGRHGKGYTF.

This chain links TRBV7-9 with TRBJ1-4; no clear D gene. Germline CDR1 SEHNR, CDR2 FQNEAQ (reference sequence). V gave up 6 bases and J gave up 8 bases, with 7 bases separating them. The CDR3 totals 11 residues. The CDR3 region is CASSIQEKLFF. In DNA form, the CDR3 reads TGTGCCAGCAGTATACAAGAAAAACTGTTTTTT.

This clonotype was observed a handful of times. The rearrangement uses TRBV6-2 or TRBV6-3 and TRBJ1-5; 7 nucleotides match TRBD1. The CDR3 loop spans 15 amino acids. V shed 7 bases, J shed 4 bases, and the junction held 10 bases outside the gene matches. Germline values: CDR1 MNHEY, CDR2 SVGEGT. CDR3 residues: CASKNGDRLNQPQHF. The CDR3 nucleotides are TGTGCCAGCAAGAATGGGGACAGACTTAATCAGCCCCAGCATTTT.

The rearrangement joins TRBV30 to TRBJ1-1, with D unclear. The CDR3 has 13 amino acids. V was pared by 1 base and J by 10 bases, with 16 bases between. Germline lookup yields CDR1 GTSNPN and CDR2 SVGIG (reference sequence). CDR3 loop: CAWSDRRQKRAFF. The CDR3 DNA follows: TGTGCCTGGAGTGACAGACGGCAGAAGCGAGCTTTCTTT.

This clonotype was counted ten times or more. The CDR3: CASSQPRDSQYTEAFF. DNA of the CDR3: TGTGCCAGCAGCCAACCGAGGGACAGTCAGTACACTGAAGCTTTCTTT. The V and J genes are TRBV3-1 and TRBJ1-1; TRBD1 matches at 7 bases. The CDR3 is 16 amino acids. Germline CDR1 is LGHDT and CDR2 is YNNKEL (reference sequence). V lost 2 bases and J lost 3; bases outside the gene matches: 9.

At least ten counts were recorded for this clonotype. The chain carries TRBV6-5 and TRBJ1-5, with a tentative D call TRBD1 (5 bases). Germline V gives CDR1 MNHEY, CDR2 SVGAGI. The CDR3 is 14 residues long. The V and J ends lost 6 bases and 2 bases respectively, with 11 bases between them. CDR3 residues: CASRGGGGNQPQHF. The DNA for the CDR3 is TGTGCCAGCAGGGGAGGAGGGGGCAATCAGCCCCAGCATTTT.

This clonotype was counted ten times or more. This rearrangement joins TRBV20-1 to TRBJ2-1; D perhaps matches TRBD1 (6 bases). The CDR3 extends over 10 amino acids. Trimming shortened V by 4 bases and J by 10 bases, and 8 bases separated the two germline ends. Germline V lookup: CDR1 DFQATT, CDR2 SNEGSKA (reference sequence). CDR3 sequence: CSAIRGEQFF. CDR3 nucleotides: TGCAGTGCTATAAGGGGGGAGCAGTTCTTC.

In its sample, this clonotype was seen a few times. The chain recombines TRBV19 with TRBJ2-1; possible D gene TRBD2, 6 bases. The CDR3 sequence is 16 residues long. Trimming shortened V by 3 bases and J by 0 bases, and 12 bases separated the two germline ends. CDR1 is LNHDA and CDR2 is SQIVND in the germline V gene (reference sequence). The CDR3 nucleotides read TGTGCCAGTAGTATTGCACGGGGGAGCTCCTACAATGAGCAGTTCTTC. It encodes CASSIARGSSYNEQFF.

The table lists this clonotype with many counts. V and J are TRBV25-1 and TRBJ2-3; 8 positions agree with TRBD2. The CDR3 is 15 amino acids. V gave up 5 bases and J gave up 0 bases; unmatched junction bases: 4. Germline CDR1 and CDR2: MGHDK and SYGVNS. DNA for the CDR3: TGTGCCAGCAGTACGGGGGGGGCGAGCACAGATACGCAGTATTTT. This encodes CASSTGGASTDTQYF. Based on the CDR3 plus reference TRBV25-1 and TRBJ2-3, the full variable domain is EADIYQTPRYLVIGTGKKITLECSQTMGHDKMYWYQQDPGMELHLIHYSYGVNSTEKGDLSSESTVSRIRTEHFPLTLESARPSHTSQYLCASSTGGASTDTQYFGPGTRLTVL.

This clonotype was observed at least ten times. This sequence joins TRBV15 and TRBJ2-5; the match to TRBD1 covers 9 bases. V was pared by 2 bases and J by 5 bases, with 6 bases of the junction left unmatched. This CDR3 contains 15 residues. Germline-derived CDR1 and CDR2 are LNHNV and YYDKDF (reference sequence). The CDR3 DNA follows: TGTGCCACCAGCAGACCACAGGGGGCCGGGGAGACCCAGTACTTC. As protein: CATSRPQGAGETQYF.

This clonotype was observed a handful of times. This chain's CDR3 is CSAKLREDYREQYF. CDR3 nucleotides: TGCAGTGCTAAGTTGAGGGAAGATTATAGGGAGCAGTACTTC. The chain has TRBV20-1 and TRBJ2-7, with D perhaps matching TRBD2 (5 bases). CDR3 length: 14 amino acids. The V end was cut by 4 bases, the J end by 7 bases, with 20 bases between. CDR1 and CDR2 from the germline V gene are DFQATT and SNEGSKA (reference sequence).

In its sample, this clonotype was seen many times. The genes are TRBV7-2 and TRBJ1-5; D uncertain. The CDR3 totals 13 residues. Germline CDR1 is SGHTA and CDR2 is FQGNSA. The germline V and J ends were trimmed by 6 bases and 3 bases, with 9 bases remaining between them. CDR3 nucleotides: TGTGCCAGCAGTTTCAGTCCCAATCAGCCCCAGCATTTT. It translates to CASSFSPNQPQHF.

This chain uses TRBV4-1 with TRBJ2-7, with D uncertain. The V gene lost 0 bases and the J gene lost 1 base, with 7 bases spanning the gap. The CDR3 covers 14 residues. CDR1 and CDR2 (germline): MGHRA, YSYEKL. CDR3 DNA sequence: TGCGCCAGCAGCCAAGATGCGTCGTCCTACGAGCAGTACTTC. Translated: CASSQDASSYEQYF.

This clonotype occurred a few times. The chain links TRBV18 to TRBJ2-5; TRBD1 agrees at 7 bases. Germline assignment: CDR1 KGHSH and CDR2 LQKENI. CDR3 length equals 13 residues. V shed 4 bases and J 3 bases; nucleotides not matched to a gene: 2. DNA of the CDR3: TGTGCCAGCTCACGAGGGACAGAAGAGACCCAGTACTTC. Translation: CASSRGTEETQYF.

The sample holds many counts of this clonotype. The rearrangement uses TRBV7-2 and TRBJ1-1; D not certain. This CDR3 is 12 amino acids long. Trimming cost V 3 bases and J 1 base, with 3 bases left between them. Germline V lookup: CDR1 SGHTA, CDR2 FQGNSA. CDR3 sequence reads: CASSFKNTEAFF. CDR3 coding DNA: TGTGCCAGCAGCTTCAAGAACACTGAAGCTTTCTTT.

To note about this clonotype: A much larger clone lies a single base off, so this may be a read error. V gene TRBV29-1 combines with J gene TRBJ1-1; 10 bases line up with TRBD1. The germline V gene encodes CDR1 SQVTM and CDR2 ANQGSEA. CDR3 length: 13 residues. CDR3 coding DNA: TGCAGCGTAGGGACAGGGGTGAACACTAAAGCTTTCTTT. Residues: CSVGTGVNTKAFF.

This clonotype was seen ten or more times. The V and J genes are TRBV7-3 and TRBJ1-6; no clear D. V lost 2 bases and J lost 4, with 6 bases in between. This CDR3 is 14 amino acids long. Germline assignment: CDR1 SGHTA and CDR2 FQGTGA. CDR3 protein: CASSLDGYNSPLHF. CDR3 sequence (DNA): TGTGCCAGCAGCTTAGACGGTTATAATTCACCCCTCCACTTT.

V gene TRBV7-3 combines with J gene TRBJ2-5, with D unclear. Germline CDR1 SGHTA, CDR2 FQGTGA. This CDR3 region has 14 residues. Between the trimmed V and J ends, which lost 2 bases and 1 base, there was a span of 8 bases. CDR3 bases: TGTGCCAGCAGCTTATATCAGGCCCAAGAGACCCAGTACTTC. Translating gives CASSLYQAQETQYF.

This clonotype has ten or more counts. The chain uses TRBV20-1 and TRBJ1-2; 8 nucleotides agree with TRBD1. Germline CDR1 and CDR2: DFQATT and SNEGSKA (reference sequence). The trim removed 2 bases at V and 7 bases at J, leaving 6 bases unmatched. CDR3 length: 13 residues. CDR3: CSARPTGEAGYTF. DNA for the CDR3: TGCAGTGCTAGACCGACAGGGGAAGCTGGCTACACCTTC.